This T cell receptor beta chain stems from a study of blood T cells in healthy people across ages. Trimming cost V 5 bases and J 3 bases, with 11 bases left between them. Germline loops: CDR1 SGHVS, CDR2 FQNEAQ. The CDR3 has 14 residues. Combining a sample-barcoded 5' primer with a J-beta primer mix, a second PCR ran for roughly 6 to 11 cycles. TCRdb re-analysed the 5' RACE reads in MiXCR, keeping a single row per CDR3 protein. Here the sample spans about 730,000 distinct CDR3 sequences, approximately 39% being singletons. The V call is TRBV7-8, the J call TRBJ1-5; D is unclear. Sample: blood. This receptor was obtained from a woman aged 60-75 years in good health. Here the CDR3 DNA reads TGTGCCAGCAGCCCTGGGTTTGACAATCAGCCCCAGCATTTT. Translated, it gives CASSPGFDNQPQHF.